One T cell receptor (beta chain) is described in this entry. The data derive from a study of blood T cell repertoires in COVID-19. CDR3 length equals 17 residues. The V gene end was trimmed by 2 bases and the J gene end by 8 bases; junction bases not matched to a gene: 13. Germline loops: CDR1 SGHTS, CDR2 YDEGEE. This table comes from immunoSEQ multiplex PCR, and its TCRdb copy is limited to in-frame clones, with some not included. Of roughly 180,000 clones in the sample, approximately 81% were seen once. The receptor was derived from a woman in her thirties or forties with acute COVID-19. The chain couples TRBV5-8 to TRBJ2-5; 12 positions agree with TRBD2. Sequenced input: PBMCs or T cells enriched from blood (not recorded which). In DNA, the CDR3 is TGTGCCAGCAGCTTTTGGCTAGCGGGAGGGCTTTCCAAAACCCAGTACTTC. Its translation is CASSFWLAGGLSKTQYF.